This entry concerns a single T cell receptor (beta chain). Its specificity is unknown. This specimen belongs to a study of response to subunit inactivated influenza vaccine. Findings of the study overall: Authors proposed each seasonal influenza vaccination draws in few new T cells.

Via MiXCR, TCRdb re-called the RT-PCR reads, giving one row per CDR3 protein. The sample records 150,000 to 200,000 distinct CDR3 sequences, around 10% being singletons. Germline V gene lookup returns CDR1 MNHEY and CDR2 SVGAGI. V trimming: 0 bases; J trimming: 3 bases; junction bases outside the gene matches: 7. This CDR3 comprises 17 residues. The specimen was CD8+ T cells sorted from PBMCs, collected 23 months after vaccination. The chain combines TRBV6-5 with TRBJ2-7; 11 bases fit TRBD2. The source is a man between 50 and 69 years old who received an inactivated influenza vaccine. As DNA, the CDR3 is TGTGCCAGCAGTTACTCGACACTAGCGGGAGAGGGCTACGAGCAGTACTTC. Amino acid sequence: CASSYSTLAGEGYEQYF.